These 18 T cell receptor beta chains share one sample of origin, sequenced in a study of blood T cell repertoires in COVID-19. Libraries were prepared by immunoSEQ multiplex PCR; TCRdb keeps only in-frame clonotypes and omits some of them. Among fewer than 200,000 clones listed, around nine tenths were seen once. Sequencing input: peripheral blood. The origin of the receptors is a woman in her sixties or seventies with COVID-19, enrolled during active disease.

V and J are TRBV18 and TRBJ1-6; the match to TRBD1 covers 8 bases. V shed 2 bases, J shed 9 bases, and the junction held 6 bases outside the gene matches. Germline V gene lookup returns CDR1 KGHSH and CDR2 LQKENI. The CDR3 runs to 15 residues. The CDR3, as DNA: TGTGCCAGCTCACCATCGACAGGGGCCCGTTCACCCCTCCACTTT. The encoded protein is CASSPSTGARSPLHF.

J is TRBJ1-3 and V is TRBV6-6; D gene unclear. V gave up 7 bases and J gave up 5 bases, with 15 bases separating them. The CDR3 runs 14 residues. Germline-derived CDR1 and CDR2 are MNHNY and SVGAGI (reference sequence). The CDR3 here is CASIEGLERNTIYF. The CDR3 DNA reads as TGTGCCAGCATAGAGGGCCTCGAGAGAAACACCATATATTTT.

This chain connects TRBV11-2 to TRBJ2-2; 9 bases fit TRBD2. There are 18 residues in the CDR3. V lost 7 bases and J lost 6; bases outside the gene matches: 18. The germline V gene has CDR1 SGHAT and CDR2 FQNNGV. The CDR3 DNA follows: TGTGCCAGCATGTATAGACTAGCGGATTCAATTACGGCCGGGGAGCTGTTTTTT. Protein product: CASMYRLADSITAGELFF.

This CDR3 reads CASSPRILAGETDTQYF. The CDR3 region has the DNA TGTGCCAGCAGTCCCCGCATACTAGCGGGAGAGACAGATACGCAGTATTTT. The gene calls are TRBV27 and TRBJ2-3; TRBD2 aligns across 11 bases. Trimming took 5 bases from V and 3 from J; bases not matched to a gene: 10. The CDR3 has 17 residues. Germline V gene sequence: CDR1 MNHEY, CDR2 SMNVEV (reference sequence).

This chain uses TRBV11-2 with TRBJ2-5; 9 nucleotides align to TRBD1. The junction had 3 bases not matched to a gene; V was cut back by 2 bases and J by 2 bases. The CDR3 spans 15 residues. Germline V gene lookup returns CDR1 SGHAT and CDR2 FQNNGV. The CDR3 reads CASSLTGTGQETQYF. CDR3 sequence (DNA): TGTGCCAGCAGCTTAACCGGGACAGGGCAAGAGACCCAGTACTTC.

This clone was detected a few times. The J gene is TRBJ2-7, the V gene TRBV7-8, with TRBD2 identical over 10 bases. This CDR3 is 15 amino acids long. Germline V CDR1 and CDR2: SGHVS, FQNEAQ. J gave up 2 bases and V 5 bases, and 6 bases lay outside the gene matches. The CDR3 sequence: CASSQGTSVTYEQYF. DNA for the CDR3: TGTGCCAGCAGCCAAGGGACTAGCGTTACCTACGAGCAGTACTTC.

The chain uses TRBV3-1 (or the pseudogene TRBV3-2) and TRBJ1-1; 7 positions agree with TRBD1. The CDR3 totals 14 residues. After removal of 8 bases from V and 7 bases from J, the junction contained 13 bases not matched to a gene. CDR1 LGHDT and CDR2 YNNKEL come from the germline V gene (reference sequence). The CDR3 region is CASGLSGQAYEAFF. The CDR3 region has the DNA TGTGCCAGCGGACTATCAGGACAGGCCTATGAAGCTTTCTTT.

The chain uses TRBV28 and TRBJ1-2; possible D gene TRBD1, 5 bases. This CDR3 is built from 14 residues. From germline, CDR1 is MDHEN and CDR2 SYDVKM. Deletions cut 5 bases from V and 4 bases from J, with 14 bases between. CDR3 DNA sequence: TGTGCCAGCAGTACACAAGGGGTAGGCTATGGCTACACCTTC. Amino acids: CASSTQGVGYGYTF.

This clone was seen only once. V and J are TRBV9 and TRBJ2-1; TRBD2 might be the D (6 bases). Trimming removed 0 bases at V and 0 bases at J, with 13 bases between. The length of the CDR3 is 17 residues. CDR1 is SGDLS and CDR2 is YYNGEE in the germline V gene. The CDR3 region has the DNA TGTGCCAGCAGCGTAGACTGGCCTAGCGCCTCCTACAATGAGCAGTTCTTC. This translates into CASSVDWPSASYNEQFF.

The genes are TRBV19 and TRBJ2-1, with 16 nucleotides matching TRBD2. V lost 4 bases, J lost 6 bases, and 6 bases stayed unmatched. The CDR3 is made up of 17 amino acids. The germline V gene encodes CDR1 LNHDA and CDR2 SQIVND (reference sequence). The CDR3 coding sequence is TGTGCCAGTAGTAAAGGGACTAGCGGGAGGGCCCTCAATGAGCAGTTCTTC. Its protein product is CASSKGTSGRALNEQFF.

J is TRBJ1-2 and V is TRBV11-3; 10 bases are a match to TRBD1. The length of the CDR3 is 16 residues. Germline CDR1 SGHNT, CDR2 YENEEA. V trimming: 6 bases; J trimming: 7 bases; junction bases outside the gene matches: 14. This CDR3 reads CASRSSRDRGLSGYTF. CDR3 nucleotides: TGTGCCAGCAGATCCAGCCGGGACAGGGGTCTCTCTGGCTACACCTTC.

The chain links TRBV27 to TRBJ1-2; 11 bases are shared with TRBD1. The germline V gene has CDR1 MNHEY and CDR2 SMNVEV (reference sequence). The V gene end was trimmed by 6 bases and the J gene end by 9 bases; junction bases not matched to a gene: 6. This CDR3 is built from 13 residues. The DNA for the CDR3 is TGTGCCAGCAGCTCTGGGACAGGGGGACGCTACACCTTC. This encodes CASSSGTGGRYTF.

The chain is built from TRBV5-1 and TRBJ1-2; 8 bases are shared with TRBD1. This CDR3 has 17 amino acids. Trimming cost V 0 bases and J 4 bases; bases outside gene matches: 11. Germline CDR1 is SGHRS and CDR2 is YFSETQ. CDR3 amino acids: CASSLVPGGFASYGYTF. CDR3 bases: TGCGCCAGCAGCTTGGTGCCAGGGGGCTTCGCCTCCTATGGCTACACCTTC.

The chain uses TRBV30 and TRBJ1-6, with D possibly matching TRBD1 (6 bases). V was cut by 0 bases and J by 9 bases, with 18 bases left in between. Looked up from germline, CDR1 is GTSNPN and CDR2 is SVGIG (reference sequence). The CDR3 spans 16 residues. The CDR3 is CAWSVPPTGDTSPLHF. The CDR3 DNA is TGTGCCTGGAGTGTTCCACCGACAGGAGATACTTCACCCCTCCACTTT.

CDR3 bases: TGTGCCAGCTCTACAGATTCTCGGAACTATGGCTACACCTTC. It encodes CASSTDSRNYGYTF. The chain employs TRBV28 and TRBJ1-2; D is undetermined. Germline V CDR1 and CDR2: MDHEN, SYDVKM. The length of the CDR3 is 14 residues. V lost 8 bases, J lost 2 bases, and 15 bases lay in between.

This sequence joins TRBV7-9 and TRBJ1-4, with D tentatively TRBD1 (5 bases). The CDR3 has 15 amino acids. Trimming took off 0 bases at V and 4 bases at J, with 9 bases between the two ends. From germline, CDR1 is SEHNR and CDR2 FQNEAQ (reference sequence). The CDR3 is CASSLATESNEKLFF. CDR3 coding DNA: TGTGCCAGCAGCTTAGCGACAGAAAGTAATGAAAAACTGTTTTTT.

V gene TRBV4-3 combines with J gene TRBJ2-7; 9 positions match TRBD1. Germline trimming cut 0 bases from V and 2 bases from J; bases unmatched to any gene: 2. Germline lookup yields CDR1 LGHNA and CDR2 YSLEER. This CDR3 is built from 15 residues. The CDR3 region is CASSQERQGAYEQYF. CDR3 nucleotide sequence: TGCGCCAGCAGCCAAGAAAGACAGGGGGCCTACGAGCAGTACTTC.

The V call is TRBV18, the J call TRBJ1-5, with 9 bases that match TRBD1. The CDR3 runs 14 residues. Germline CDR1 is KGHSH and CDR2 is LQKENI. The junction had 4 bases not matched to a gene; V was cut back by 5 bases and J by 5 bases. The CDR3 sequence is CASSSGDRDQPQHF. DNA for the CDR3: TGTGCCAGCTCATCTGGGGACAGGGATCAGCCCCAGCATTTT.